These 19 T cell receptor beta chains were all obtained from the same sample, sequenced in a study of T cells in Graves' hyperthyroidism and ophthalmopathy. TCR beta CDR3 region amplification was performed from RNA transcripts. Initially, a first-round RT-PCR of the TCR CDR3 employed the HTBI primer set. TCRdb analysed the multiplex PCR reads with MiXCR anew, one entry per CDR3 protein. The data contain hundreds of thousands of distinct CDR3 sequences, around 13% of them seen just once; the ten biggest clones take up under 7%. The sample comprised blood. These receptors came from a woman in her 30s with Graves' hyperthyroidism that later progressed to Graves' ophthalmopathy.

The chain couples TRBV7-9 to TRBJ2-7, with a weak D call TRBD1 (5 bases). V was shortened by 0 bases and J by 3 bases, with 9 bases between the two germline ends. Looked up from germline, CDR1 is SEHNR and CDR2 is FQNEAQ (reference sequence). The CDR3 has 14 residues. The CDR3 coding sequence is TGTGCCAGCAGCTTAGCTAGGGGATTCTACGAGCAGTACTTC. It yields the protein CASSLARGFYEQYF.

Many counts were recorded for this clonotype. The chain couples TRBV28 to TRBJ2-2, with TRBD2 matching over 12 bases. The CDR3 sequence is 15 residues long. CDR1 MDHEN and CDR2 SYDVKM come from the germline V gene. Unmatched junction bases numbered 5, after V lost 6 bases and J lost 6 bases. The CDR3 sequence is CASRRLAGGAGELFF. CDR3 in DNA: TGTGCCAGCAGGCGGCTAGCGGGAGGGGCCGGGGAGCTGTTTTTT.

The rearrangement uses TRBV9 and TRBJ2-7; D gene uncertain. V was pared by 4 bases and J by 4 bases, with 15 bases between. CDR3 length: 14 amino acids. The germline CDR1 and CDR2 sequences are SGDLS and YYNGEE. In DNA, the CDR3 is TGTGCCAGCAGCCCGCGGCGGCTAGTTTACGAGCAGTACTTC. Protein sequence: CASSPRRLVYEQYF.

In its sample, this clonotype was seen a few times. V gene TRBV7-9 combines with J gene TRBJ2-7; 9 bases line up with TRBD1. Germline V lookup: CDR1 SEHNR, CDR2 FQNEAQ (reference sequence). This CDR3 spans 14 amino acids. J gave up 7 bases and V 1 base, and 5 bases lay outside the gene matches. Here the CDR3 DNA reads TGTGCCAGCAGCTTAGGGGGGACAGGGCTTGAGCAGTACTTC. This translates into CASSLGGTGLEQYF.

A few counts support this clonotype. In DNA, the CDR3 is TGCGCCAGCAGCCAGGGACTAGCGGGAGGTATAGCTAATGAGCAGTTCTTC. This sequence encodes CASSQGLAGGIANEQFF. V gene TRBV4-1 combines with J gene TRBJ2-1, with 15 bases lining up with TRBD2. V trimming: 3 bases; J trimming: 7 bases; junction bases outside the gene matches: 7. The CDR3 has 17 amino acids. CDR1 and CDR2 (germline): MGHRA, YSYEKL.

In this sample, this clonotype turned up many times. The chain combines TRBV2 with TRBJ1-1; possible D gene TRBD1, 6 bases. This CDR3 comprises 13 residues. The V end lost 1 base, the J end lost 3 bases, and 6 bases lay between the germline ends. Germline lookup yields CDR1 SNHLY and CDR2 FYNNEI. The CDR3 bases are TGTGCCAGCAGTGAAGGACAGGACACTGAAGCTTTCTTT. Residues: CASSEGQDTEAFF.

This clonotype was recorded at least ten times. This chain connects TRBV30 to TRBJ1-2; D not certain. CDR3 size: 11 residues. Trimming removed 0 bases at V and 3 bases at J, with 2 bases between. Looked up from germline, CDR1 is GTSNPN and CDR2 is SVGIG (reference sequence). The CDR3 coding sequence is TGTGCCTGGAGTGTATACTATGGCTACACCTTC. Amino acids: CAWSVYYGYTF. Full variable domain (missing parts from reference TRBV30 and TRBJ1-2): SQTIHQWPATLVQPVGSPLSLECTVEGTSNPNLYWYRQAAGRGLQLLFYSVGIGQISSEVPQNLSASRPQDRQFILSSKKLLLSDSGFYLCAWSVYYGYTFGSGTRLTVV.

This clonotype has only a few counts. This chain joins TRBV7-2 and TRBJ2-2; D is possibly TRBD2 (5 bases). The CDR3 has 14 residues. V was clipped by 2 bases and J by 7 bases, with 11 bases between them. Germline loops: CDR1 SGHTA, CDR2 FQGNSA. This CDR3 is CASSLKKLDGELFF. Here the CDR3 DNA reads TGTGCCAGCAGCTTAAAAAAACTAGACGGGGAGCTGTTTTTT.

This clonotype was counted ten times or more. Compared with germline, one end of the junction differs, possibly owing to a read error. This sequence joins TRBV27 and TRBJ2-7; tentatively, D is TRBD2 (5 bases). The V gene's germline CDR1 is MNHEY and CDR2 SMNVEV (reference sequence). This CDR3 is 14 amino acids long. CDR3 residues: CASSLSGITYEQYF. For the CDR3, the DNA is TGTGCCAGTAGTTTATCCGGGATTACCTACGAGCAGTACTTC.

This clonotype showed up many times. The chain has TRBV2 and TRBJ2-3; a possible D gene is TRBD1 (7 bases). Trimming took off 2 bases at V and 2 bases at J, with 14 bases between the two ends. CDR1 is SNHLY and CDR2 is FYNNEI in the germline V gene. The CDR3 length is 16 residues. CDR3 in amino acids: CASSELEGADTDTQYF. The CDR3 DNA follows: TGTGCCAGCAGTGAACTGGAGGGGGCGGACACAGATACGCAGTATTTT.

This clonotype showed up many times. V and J are TRBV28 and TRBJ1-5, with 7 bases lining up with TRBD1. Germline V gene sequence: CDR1 MDHEN, CDR2 SYDVKM. The CDR3 contains 14 residues. J was trimmed by 1 base and V by 6 bases; bases with no gene match: 3. CDR3 region: CASRPGQSNQPQHF. Written as DNA, the CDR3 is TGTGCCAGCAGACCGGGACAGAGCAATCAGCCCCAGCATTTT. Looking up the rest from reference TRBV28 and TRBJ1-5 gives the full variable domain: DVKVTQSSRYLVKRTGEKVFLECVQDMDHENMFWYRQDPGLGLRLIYFSYDVKMKEKGDIPEGYSVSREKKERFSLILESASTNQTSMYLCASRPGQSNQPQHFGDGTRLSIL.

This clonotype was seen at least ten times. The J gene is TRBJ1-5, the V gene TRBV2; 11 bases are shared with TRBD1. CDR3 length: 16 amino acids. Germline V gene sequence: CDR1 SNHLY, CDR2 FYNNEI. The V and J ends lost 7 bases and 7 bases, in that order; junction bases with no gene match: 12. This CDR3 is CASTRAGQGGRQPQHF. Here the CDR3 DNA reads TGTGCCAGCACCAGGGCGGGACAGGGGGGAAGACAGCCCCAGCATTTT.

This clonotype was seen repeatedly, ten times or more. The chain is built from TRBV27 and TRBJ2-1; D unclear. CDR1 is MNHEY, CDR2 SMNVEV, per germline (reference sequence). Trimming took 7 bases from V and 5 from J, leaving 6 bases between them. The CDR3 runs 11 residues. CDR3 region: CASKENNEQFF. In DNA form, the CDR3 reads TGTGCCAGCAAGGAGAACAATGAGCAGTTCTTC.

This clonotype was seen many times. The DNA for the CDR3 is TGTGCCTGGGCGAGGGGTTTTGACGAGACCCAGTACTTC. Encoded protein: CAWARGFDETQYF. The chain employs TRBV30 and TRBJ2-5; possibly TRBD1 or TRBD2 for D (5 bases each). V lost 5 bases and J 5 bases, leaving 15 bases between the germline ends. There are 13 residues in the CDR3. Germline assignment: CDR1 GTSNPN and CDR2 SVGIG (reference sequence). Together with reference TRBV30 and TRBJ2-5, the CDR3 gives the full variable domain: SQTIHQWPATLVQPVGSPLSLECTVEGTSNPNLYWYRQAAGRGLQLLFYSVGIGQISSEVPQNLSASRPQDRQFILSSKKLLLSDSGFYLCAWARGFDETQYFGPGTRLLVL.

The chain uses TRBV4-1 and TRBJ2-7; 8 bases align to TRBD2. This CDR3 is 15 amino acids long. Germline CDR1 is MGHRA and CDR2 is YSYEKL. Losses at the gene ends were 2 bases for V and 5 bases for J; bases not matched to a gene: 8. The CDR3 sequence: CASSQWLAGYHEQYF. CDR3 nucleotides: TGCGCCAGCAGCCAATGGTTAGCGGGATACCACGAGCAGTACTTC.

Details on this clonotype: This may be a read error, as it is one base from a much larger clone. The V and J genes are TRBV7-9 and TRBJ2-7, with D possibly TRBD2 on 5 matching bases. This CDR3 has 14 amino acids. V lost 1 base and J lost 7, with 14 bases in between. Germline CDR1 is SEHNR and CDR2 is FQNEAQ (reference sequence). The CDR3 here is CASSLEEAFEEQYF. CDR3 sequence (DNA): TGTGCCAGCAGCTTAGAGGAGGCCTTCGAGGAGCAGTACTTC.

This clonotype was picked up many times. CDR3 DNA sequence: TGTGCCAGCCTAACAACAGGGTCGGAGACCCAGTACTTC. This encodes CASLTTGSETQYF. The V gene is TRBV12-3 or TRBV12-4, the J gene TRBJ2-5; D might be TRBD1 (6 bases). V dropped 8 bases and J dropped 5 bases, with 15 bases sitting between them. CDR3 size: 13 residues.

The gene calls are TRBV6-1 and TRBJ2-5, with TRBD2 identical over 13 bases. CDR3 length: 19 residues. Trimming took 6 bases from V and 1 from J; bases not matched to a gene: 14. Germline CDR1 reads MNHNS; CDR2 reads SASEGT. The CDR3, as DNA: TGTGCCAGCAGGCCTGACGACTCGGGACTAGCGGGGCTCCAAGAGACCCAGTACTTC. This gives the protein CASRPDDSGLAGLQETQYF.

This clonotype was seen at least ten times. The chain is built from TRBV7-2 and TRBJ1-2; TRBD1 matches 7 bases. The CDR3 spans 17 residues. Germline V gives CDR1 SGHTA, CDR2 FQGNSA. The junction had 12 bases not matched to a gene; V was cut back by 0 bases and J by 5 bases. CDR3 loop: CASSLATGPGAPYGYTF. The DNA for the CDR3 is TGTGCCAGCAGCTTAGCGACAGGGCCGGGAGCGCCGTATGGCTACACCTTC.